This T cell receptor (beta chain) derives from a study of cytomegalovirus exposure and HLA in healthy donors. The study ran its PCR with 60 Vbeta and 13 Jbeta primers. Assay used: immunoSEQ multiplex PCR; TCRdb lists only in-frame clones, some missing. The profile shows 200,000 to 250,000 clones, 85% of them singletons. V gave up 0 bases and J gave up 3 bases; unmatched junction bases: 7. The germline CDR1 and CDR2 sequences are SGHRS and YFSETQ. The CDR3 spans 16 residues. Sequencing was done on a sample of PBMCs. The gene calls are TRBV5-1 and TRBJ2-7, with TRBD1 matching over 9 bases. The clonotype originates from a human donor in good health. CDR3 residues: CASSLGDRGGFYEQYF. CDR3 in DNA: TGCGCCAGCAGCTTGGGAGACAGGGGGGGGTTCTACGAGCAGTACTTC.